A single sample is the source of the 5 T cell receptor beta chains below, sequenced in a study of blood T cell repertoires in COVID-19. TCRdb's table, derived via immunoSEQ multiplex PCR, lists solely in-frame clones and lacks some. This table has roughly 110,000 clones, 70% to 80% appearing once. Input material: peripheral blood. These receptor sequences come from a man older than 75 with COVID-19, enrolled during active disease.

This clone was seen a few times. CDR3 nucleotides: TGTGCCAGCAGCCCCCAGGTTGGACTTTACTCACCCCTCCACTTT. Its translation is CASSPQVGLYSPLHF. The rearrangement uses TRBV9 and TRBJ1-6; D not certain. Trimming left V 4 bases short and J 10 bases short, with 18 bases between. The CDR3 spans 15 residues. The germline CDR1 and CDR2 sequences are SGDLS and YYNGEE.

This clone was counted between two and nine times. This sequence joins TRBV9 and TRBJ2-3, with a weak D call TRBD2 (6 bases). Germline assignment: CDR1 SGDLS and CDR2 YYNGEE. Trimming cost V 4 bases and J 0 bases, with 15 bases left between them. The CDR3 is 16 amino acids. The chain's CDR3 is CASSTYSGASTDTQYF. In nucleotides, the CDR3 is TGTGCCAGCAGCACCTATAGCGGTGCTAGCACAGATACGCAGTATTTT.

The count of this clone is one. The genes are TRBV29-1 and TRBJ2-1; unclear D gene. This CDR3 is 14 amino acids long. Trimming pared 3 bases from V and 0 bases from J, leaving 9 bases between. Germline V lookup: CDR1 SQVTM, CDR2 ANQGSEA. CDR3 bases: TGCAGCGTTGAGGCCATAAACTCCTACAATGAGCAGTTCTTC. Its translation is CSVEAINSYNEQFF.

The chain links TRBV5-1 to TRBJ2-7; no clear D gene. The CDR3 runs 14 residues. The germline V gene encodes CDR1 SGHRS and CDR2 YFSETQ. Trimming removed 2 bases at V and 2 bases at J, with 11 bases between. This chain's CDR3 is CASSFNLGAYEQYF. CDR3 DNA sequence: TGCGCCAGCAGCTTTAACCTGGGCGCCTACGAGCAGTACTTC.

The CDR3 nucleotides read TGTGCCAGCAGTTACTCGACGGCCAGGGGCACTTACTTC. It is translated as CASSYSTARGTYF. The V call is TRBV6-5, the J call TRBJ2-7; D possibly corresponds to TRBD1 (6 bases). CDR3 size: 13 residues. V gave up 0 bases and J gave up 13 bases, with 16 bases separating them. CDR1 and CDR2 (germline): MNHEY, SVGAGI.